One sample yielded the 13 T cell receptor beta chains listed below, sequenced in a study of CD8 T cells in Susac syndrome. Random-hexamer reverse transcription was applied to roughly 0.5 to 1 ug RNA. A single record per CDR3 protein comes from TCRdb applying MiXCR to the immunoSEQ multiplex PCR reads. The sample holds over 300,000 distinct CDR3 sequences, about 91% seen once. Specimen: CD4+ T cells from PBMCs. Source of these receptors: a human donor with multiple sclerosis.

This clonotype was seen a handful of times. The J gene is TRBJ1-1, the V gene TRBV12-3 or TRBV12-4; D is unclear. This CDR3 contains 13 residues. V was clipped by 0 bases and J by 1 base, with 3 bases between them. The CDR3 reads CASSLAWNTEAFF. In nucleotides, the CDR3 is TGTGCCAGCAGTTTAGCCTGGAACACTGAAGCTTTCTTT.

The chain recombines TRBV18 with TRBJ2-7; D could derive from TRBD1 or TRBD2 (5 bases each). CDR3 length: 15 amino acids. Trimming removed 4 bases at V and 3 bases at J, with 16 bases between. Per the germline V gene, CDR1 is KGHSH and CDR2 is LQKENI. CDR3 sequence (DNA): TGTGCCAGCTCACAGGGGACGGGGTTCTACTACGAGCAGTACTTC. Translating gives CASSQGTGFYYEQYF.

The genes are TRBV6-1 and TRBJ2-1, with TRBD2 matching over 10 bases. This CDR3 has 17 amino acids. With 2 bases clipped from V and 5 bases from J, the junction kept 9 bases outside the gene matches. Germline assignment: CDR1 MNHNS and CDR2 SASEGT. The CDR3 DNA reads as TGTGCCAGCAGTGAAAACTATCGGACTAGCGGTGACAATGAGCAGTTCTTC. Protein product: CASSENYRTSGDNEQFF.

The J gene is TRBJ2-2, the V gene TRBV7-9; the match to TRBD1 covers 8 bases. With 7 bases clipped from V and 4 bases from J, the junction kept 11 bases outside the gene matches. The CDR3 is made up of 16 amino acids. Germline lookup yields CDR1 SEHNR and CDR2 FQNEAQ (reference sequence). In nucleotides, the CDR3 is TGTGCCAGCAAACTCCAGGGGACAGGACTCACCGGGGAGCTGTTTTTT. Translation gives CASKLQGTGLTGELFF.

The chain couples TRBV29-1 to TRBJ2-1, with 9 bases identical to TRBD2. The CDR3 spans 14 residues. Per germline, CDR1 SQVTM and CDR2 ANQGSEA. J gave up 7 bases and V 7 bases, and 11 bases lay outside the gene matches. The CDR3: CSGDIAGVYNEQFF. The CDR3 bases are TGCAGCGGGGACATAGCGGGAGTGTATAATGAGCAGTTCTTC.

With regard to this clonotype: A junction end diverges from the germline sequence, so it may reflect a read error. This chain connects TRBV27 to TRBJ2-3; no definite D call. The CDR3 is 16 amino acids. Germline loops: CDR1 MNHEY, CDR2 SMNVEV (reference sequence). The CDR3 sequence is CASSFQFPRVGDTQFF. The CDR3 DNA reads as TGTGCCAGCAGTTTTCAATTCCCAAGGGTCGGAGATACGCAGTTTTTT.

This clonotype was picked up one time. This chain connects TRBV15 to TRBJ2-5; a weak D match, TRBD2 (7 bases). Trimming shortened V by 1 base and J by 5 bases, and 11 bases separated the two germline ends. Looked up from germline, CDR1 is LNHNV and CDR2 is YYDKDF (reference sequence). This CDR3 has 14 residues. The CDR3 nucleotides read TGTGCCACCAGCAGAGGGGGGGGGCTGGAGACCCAGTACTTC. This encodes CATSRGGGLETQYF. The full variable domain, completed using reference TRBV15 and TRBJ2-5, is DAMVIQNPRYQVTQFGKPVTLSCSQTLNHNVMYWYQQKSSQAPKLLFHYYDKDFNNEADTPDNFQSRRPNTSFCFLDIRSPGLGDTAMYLCATSRGGGLETQYFGPGTRLLVL.

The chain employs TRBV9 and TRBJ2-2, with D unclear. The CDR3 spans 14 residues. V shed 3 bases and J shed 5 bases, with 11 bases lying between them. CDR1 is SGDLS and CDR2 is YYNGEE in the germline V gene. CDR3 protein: CASSGAGTTGELFF. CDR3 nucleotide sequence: TGTGCCAGCAGCGGGGCCGGTACGACCGGGGAGCTGTTTTTT.

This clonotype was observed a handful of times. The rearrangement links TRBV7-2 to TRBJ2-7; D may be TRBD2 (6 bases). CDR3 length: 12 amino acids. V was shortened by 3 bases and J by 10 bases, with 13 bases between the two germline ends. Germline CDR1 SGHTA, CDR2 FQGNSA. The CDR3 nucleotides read TGTGCCAGCAGCTTTAGGACTACAGAACAGTACTTC. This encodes CASSFRTTEQYF. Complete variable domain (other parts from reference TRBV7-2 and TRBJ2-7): GAGVSQSPSNKVTEKGKDVELRCDPISGHTALYWYRQSLGQGLEFLIYFQGNSAPDKSGLPSDRFSAERTGGSVSTLTIQRTQQEDSAVYLCASSFRTTEQYFGPGTRLTVT.

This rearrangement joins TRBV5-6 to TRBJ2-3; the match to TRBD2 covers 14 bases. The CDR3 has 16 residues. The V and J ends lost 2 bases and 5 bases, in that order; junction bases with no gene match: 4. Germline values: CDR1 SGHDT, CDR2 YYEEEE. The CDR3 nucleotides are TGTGCCAGCAGCTTCTACGGACTAGCGGGAGGAGATACGCAGTATTTT. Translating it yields CASSFYGLAGGDTQYF.

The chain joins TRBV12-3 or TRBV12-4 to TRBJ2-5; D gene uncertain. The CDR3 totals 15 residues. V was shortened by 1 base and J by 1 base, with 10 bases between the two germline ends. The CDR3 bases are TGTGCCAGCAGTTTAGTTCATCCATTCCAAGAGACCCAGTACTTC. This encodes CASSLVHPFQETQYF.

In DNA, the CDR3 is TGCAGTGCTAGACAAGGGGGCGATGGGTATGGCTACACCTTC. The encoded protein is CSARQGGDGYGYTF. The V gene is TRBV20-1, the J gene TRBJ1-2; TRBD1 aligns across 7 bases. Germline values: CDR1 DFQATT, CDR2 SNEGSKA (reference sequence). The CDR3 contains 14 residues. V trimming: 2 bases; J trimming: 5 bases; junction bases outside the gene matches: 8.

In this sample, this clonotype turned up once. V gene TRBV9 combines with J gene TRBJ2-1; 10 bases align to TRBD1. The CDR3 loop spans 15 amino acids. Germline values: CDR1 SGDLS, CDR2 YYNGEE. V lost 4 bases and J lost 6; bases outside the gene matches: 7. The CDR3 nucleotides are TGTGCCAGCAGCCGGGGGGGGACAGGGGTCAATGAGCAGTTCTTC. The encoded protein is CASSRGGTGVNEQFF.